This TCR beta chain was captured in a study of T cells in Graves' hyperthyroidism and ophthalmopathy. CDR3 length equals 13 residues. V was trimmed by 3 bases and J by 7 bases, leaving 12 bases between them. Per the germline V gene, CDR1 is ENHRY and CDR2 is SYGVKD. Amplification yielded TCR beta CDR3 regions, with RNA transcripts as the source. With the HTBI primer set, the TCR CDR3 went through a first round of RT-PCR. TCRdb recomputed calls from the multiplex PCR reads with MiXCR, one row per CDR3 protein. The table has over 500,000 distinct CDR3 sequences, 40% to 50% seen once. The sequence came from an adult woman with Graves' disease, either hyperthyroidism or ophthalmopathy (not recorded which). The gene calls are TRBV10-3 and TRBJ1-2; D may be TRBD1 (5 bases). The specimen was peripheral blood or thyroid tissue (not recorded which). The CDR3 here is CAISDREFGGYTF. The CDR3 DNA follows: TGTGCCATCAGTGACAGGGAGTTCGGTGGCTACACCTTC.